The clone carrying this TCR beta chain was seen repeatedly, ten times or more. These data belong to a study of T cell repertoires in cytomegalovirus infection. From the reads, TCRdb called clonotypes with MiXCR, one entry per CDR3 protein. The data contain about 310,000 distinct CDR3 sequences, under 20% of them singletons. Germline V CDR1 and CDR2: SGHTA, FQGNSA. The CDR3 has 13 amino acids. V lost 1 base and J lost 8, with 11 bases in between. The sequenced sample was PBMCs. This sequence was found in a human donor in good health (CMV status not recorded). Some clones in this sample may be carry-over from other donors' samples. This sequence joins TRBV7-2 and TRBJ1-2; maybe TRBD1 (6 bases). The DNA for the CDR3 is TGTGCCAGCAGCTTAGAAGGGGGAAACGGCTACACCTTC. Amino acid sequence: CASSLEGGNGYTF.